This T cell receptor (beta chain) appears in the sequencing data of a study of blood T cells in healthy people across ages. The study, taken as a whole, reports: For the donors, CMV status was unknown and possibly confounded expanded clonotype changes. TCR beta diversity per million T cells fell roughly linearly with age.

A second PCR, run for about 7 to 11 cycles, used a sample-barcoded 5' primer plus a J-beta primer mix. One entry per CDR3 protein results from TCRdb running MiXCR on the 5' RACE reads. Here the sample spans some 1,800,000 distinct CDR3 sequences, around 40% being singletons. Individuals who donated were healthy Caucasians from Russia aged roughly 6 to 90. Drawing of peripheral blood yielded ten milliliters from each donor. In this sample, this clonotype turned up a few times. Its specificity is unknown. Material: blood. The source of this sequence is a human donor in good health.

CDR3 region: CSVEARMNTEAFF. As DNA, the CDR3 is TGCAGCGTTGAGGCCCGGATGAACACTGAAGCTTTCTTT. The gene calls are TRBV29-1 and TRBJ1-1; D gene unclear. Germline lookup yields CDR1 SQVTM and CDR2 ANQGSEA. Trimming stripped 3 bases from V and 0 bases from J, with 8 bases between. The CDR3 covers 13 residues.